These 15 T cell receptor beta chains came from one sample sequenced in a study of blood T cell repertoires in COVID-19. TCRdb's table, derived via immunoSEQ multiplex PCR, lists solely in-frame clones and lacks some. The sample holds 35,000 to 45,000 clones; about 90% are singletons and the top ten take 8% to 9.5%. Material: peripheral blood. The receptor source for this set is a man aged 45 to 65 with active COVID-19.

This chain links TRBV7-8 with TRBJ1-5; TRBD1 aligns across 11 bases. The germline gives CDR1 SGHVS, CDR2 FQNEAQ. After removal of 3 bases from V and 0 bases from J, the junction contained 4 bases not matched to a gene. The CDR3 has 17 residues. In DNA form, the CDR3 reads TGTGCCAGCAGCTTTGGGACAGGGGGTTTTAGCAATCAGCCCCAGCATTTT. Amino acids: CASSFGTGGFSNQPQHF.

This rearrangement joins TRBV11-2 to TRBJ2-5; D ambiguous. Trimming removed 0 bases from V and 7 bases from J, with 6 bases in between. This CDR3 spans 12 amino acids. CDR1 and CDR2 (germline): SGHAT, FQNNGV. The CDR3 bases are TGTGCCAGCAGCTTAGATCCCGGGACCCAGTACTTC. Translated, it gives CASSLDPGTQYF.

This chain uses TRBV5-1 with TRBJ2-4, with D maybe TRBD1 (6 bases). The ends were cut back, 0 bases at V and 3 bases at J, with 7 bases in the middle. Germline V gene sequence: CDR1 SGHRS, CDR2 YFSETQ. This CDR3 has 14 residues. The CDR3 coding sequence is TGCGCCAGCAGCTTGGTAGGGGGCAAAAACATTCAGTACTTC. Encoded protein: CASSLVGGKNIQYF.

CDR3 sequence (DNA): TGTGCCAGCAGTTACAGGCGGGCCCTATCCTACTACGAGCAGTACTTC. Amino acid sequence: CASSYRRALSYYEQYF. The rearrangement links TRBV6-5 to TRBJ2-7, with D maybe TRBD2 (5 bases). CDR1 is MNHEY, CDR2 SVGAGI, per germline. CDR3 length: 16 residues. Deletions cut 2 bases from V and 3 bases from J, with 17 bases between.

The chain links TRBV5-4 to TRBJ2-7; 12 bases fit TRBD2. Trimming removed 4 bases from V and 5 bases from J; junction bases left unmatched: 10. Per germline, CDR1 SGHNT and CDR2 YYREEE (reference sequence). The CDR3 covers 16 residues. The CDR3 region is CASSQGLAGPTDEQYF. The CDR3 DNA is TGTGCCAGCAGCCAAGGACTAGCGGGACCCACGGACGAGCAGTACTTC.

V is TRBV6-5 and J is TRBJ2-7, with TRBD2 as a possible D gene (5 bases). V was pared by 8 bases and J by 4 bases, with 12 bases between. This CDR3 has 12 amino acids. CDR1 is MNHEY and CDR2 is SVGAGI in the germline V gene. The CDR3 spells CASLGREYEQYF. The DNA of the CDR3 is TGTGCCAGCTTAGGGAGAGAATACGAGCAGTACTTC.

V gene TRBV6-5 combines with J gene TRBJ1-4; tentative D call: TRBD1 (5 bases). In germline, CDR1 is MNHEY, CDR2 SVGAGI. The V end was cut by 2 bases, the J end by 0 bases, with 10 bases between. The CDR3 contains 16 residues. The CDR3 bases are TGTGCCAGCAGTTACGGGGCGGCCGCAACTAATGAAAAACTGTTTTTT. Translation gives CASSYGAAATNEKLFF.

This clone showed up just once. V usage is TRBV4-2 and J usage is TRBJ1-2; no firm D call. There are 14 residues in the CDR3. The V end lost 1 base, the J end lost 6 bases, and 12 bases lay between the germline ends. CDR1 LGHNA and CDR2 YNFKEQ come from the germline V gene. The CDR3 DNA sequence: TGTGCCAGCAGCCAAGTGGGCCCGGTCGATGGCTACACCTTC. This encodes CASSQVGPVDGYTF.

This chain connects TRBV9 to TRBJ2-5, with D possibly being TRBD2 (5 bases). Trimming took 0 bases from V and 7 from J, leaving 10 bases between them. Germline assignment: CDR1 SGDLS and CDR2 YYNGEE. The CDR3 is 13 amino acids. In DNA, the CDR3 is TGTGCCAGCAGCGTAGTGGAACGGGGGACCCAGTACTTC. Translating gives CASSVVERGTQYF.

The V call is TRBV4-2, the J call TRBJ2-6; D is undetermined. Germline V gene sequence: CDR1 LGHNA, CDR2 YNFKEQ. The CDR3 spans 16 residues. V lost 0 bases to trimming and J lost 4 bases, with 10 bases between them. The CDR3 here is CASSQDSHSGANVLTF. The CDR3 DNA follows: TGTGCCAGCAGCCAAGATAGCCATTCCGGGGCCAACGTCCTGACTTTC.

CDR3 sequence: CSVQQGSNQPQHF. CDR3 coding DNA: TGCAGCGTTCAACAGGGGAGCAATCAGCCCCAGCATTTT. The chain combines TRBV29-1 with TRBJ1-5, with 7 positions matching TRBD1. Germline V lookup: CDR1 SQVTM, CDR2 ANQGSEA. The CDR3 is 13 residues long. The V gene end was trimmed by 5 bases and the J gene end by 1 base; junction bases not matched to a gene: 2.

The V call is TRBV6-5, the J call TRBJ1-2; D is undetermined. This CDR3 contains 16 residues. Germline values: CDR1 MNHEY, CDR2 SVGAGI. V was shortened by 2 bases and J by 0 bases, with 13 bases between the two germline ends. The CDR3 reads CASSYGRRQANYGYTF. CDR3 sequence (DNA): TGTGCCAGCAGTTACGGCAGGCGCCAAGCTAACTATGGCTACACCTTC.

J is TRBJ1-5 and V is TRBV19; 8 bases agree with TRBD1. The V gene's germline CDR1 is LNHDA and CDR2 SQIVND (reference sequence). V was clipped by 7 bases and J by 1 base; unmatched bases: 9. The CDR3 loop spans 16 amino acids. DNA for the CDR3: TGTGCCAGTACCTATACAGGGGGACGGAGCAATCAGCCCCAGCATTTT. Protein: CASTYTGGRSNQPQHF.

The V and J genes are TRBV28 and TRBJ1-1; a possible D gene is TRBD1 (5 bases). V lost 7 bases and J 5 bases, leaving 14 bases between the germline ends. CDR3 length equals 13 residues. Germline CDR1 MDHEN, CDR2 SYDVKM. CDR3 loop: CASIRFRGTEAFF. The DNA for the CDR3 is TGTGCCAGCATACGGTTCCGGGGGACTGAAGCTTTCTTT.

This chain joins TRBV6-1 and TRBJ2-1; the match to TRBD2 covers 10 bases. The CDR3 consists of 15 residues. The germline V gene has CDR1 MNHNS and CDR2 SASEGT. The V and J ends lost 2 bases and 7 bases, in that order; junction bases with no gene match: 5. CDR3 sequence: CASSEPSGSWNEQFF. The CDR3 region has the DNA TGTGCCAGCAGTGAACCTAGCGGGAGTTGGAATGAGCAGTTCTTC.